This TCR beta chain comes out of a study of blood T cell repertoires in COVID-19 (dated by TCRdb to 2019 to 2021). About the study as a whole: Samples from collaborators originated in the United States, Italy and Spain and spanned both the acute and convalescent phases of COVID-19. The material from the prospective study consisted of cDNA or gDNA derived from T cells, B-cell-depleted T cells, or PBMCs. Subjects who had been exposed to COVID-19, were actively infected with it, or had recovered from it provided the deeply sampled blood TCRbeta repertoires that made up the dataset. A freely available public database, intended as a resource for researchers studying the immune response to SARS-CoV-2, is where the repertoires were released. Samples were obtained from the ongoing ImmuneRACE study (first 160 participants) and from over 1,000 subjects provided by 6 global collaborators. A de-identified subject ID, COVID-19 status, age in years and sex were almost always included in the sample metadata. Where available, HLA class I and class II types were obtained from metadata supplied by the sample provider rather than from assay-based typing.

Collaborating institutions collected whole blood in K2EDTA tubes following their own protocols. For TCRbeta analysis, collaborator samples were shipped as frozen whole blood, as isolated PBMCs, or as DNA extracted from either sample type. CDR3 length: 12 amino acids, cysteine to phenylalanine. CDR3 DNA only is kept here, 36 bases in frame from base 1. The germline ends are 11 bases apart after V is trimmed by 5 bases and J by 6 bases. Reading the germline V gene gives CDR1 LGHNT and CDR2 FRNRAP. Details on this clone: Its antigen is unknown. The record has no base qualities; no much larger clone is one base away.

Study-wide findings and limitations: Clinical and demographic metadata were provided uncurated, with the amount varying by source and participant.

TCRbeta CDR3 regions were amplified from genomic DNA by means of the immunoSEQ Assay, a bias-controlled multiplex PCR. Under the source paper's analysis protocol: The number of nucleated cells in each sample was estimated by amplification of reference gene primers within the assay. To quantify the absolute abundance of each unique TCRbeta CDR3 rearrangement, sequence reads were collapsed and filtered. For each sample, productive Simpson clonality was calculated as the square root of Simpson's diversity index across productive rearrangements. TCRdb stores this immuneACCESS table with in-frame sequences only. Part of the clones is absent; in the studies checked, under half of the shortfall reflects unresolved V genes, and no reason is known for the rest. V, J and clone size are taken as reported in that table, and D and trimming were inferred from the DNA itself. This sample has over 100,000 clones in its table, and around four fifths of those were observed once. About 0.8% of the sample comes from the top ten.

The origin of this receptor is a woman aged 70 to 79 with acute or convalescent COVID-19. The chain uses TRBV12-5 and TRBJ2-7; TRBD1 is a possible D gene, resting on 5 matching bases. Sequencing was performed on peripheral blood. CDR3 region: CASGIGAGEQYF. The DNA sequence reads TGTGCTAGTGGTATTGGGGCCGGCGAGCAGTACTTC.